A single T cell receptor beta chain is shown here with its context. This CDR3 is also generated by other DNA sequences in the sample. Profiling relied on immunoSEQ multiplex PCR, and the TCRdb table lists in-frame clones only, not all of them. This sample has fewer than 350,000 clones, with approximately 88% found just once. This sample was taken from a study of blood T cell repertoires in COVID-19. Residents of about two dozen US areas, aged about 18 to 89 years, made up the participants. The CDR3 loop spans 15 amino acids. The J segment lost 0 bases and the V segment lost 5 bases, leaving 5 bases of the junction unmatched. CDR1 SGDLS and CDR2 YYNGEE come from the germline V gene.

This TCR was recovered from a woman aged 30 to 39 who had recovered from COVID-19. This rearrangement joins TRBV9 to TRBJ2-3, with TRBD2 identical over 8 bases. The sequencing sample was made of PBMCs or T cells enriched from blood (not recorded which). The CDR3 region is CASSVSGGSTDTQYF. The CDR3 nucleotides are TGTGCCAGCAGTGTCAGCGGGGGCAGCACAGATACGCAGTATTTT.